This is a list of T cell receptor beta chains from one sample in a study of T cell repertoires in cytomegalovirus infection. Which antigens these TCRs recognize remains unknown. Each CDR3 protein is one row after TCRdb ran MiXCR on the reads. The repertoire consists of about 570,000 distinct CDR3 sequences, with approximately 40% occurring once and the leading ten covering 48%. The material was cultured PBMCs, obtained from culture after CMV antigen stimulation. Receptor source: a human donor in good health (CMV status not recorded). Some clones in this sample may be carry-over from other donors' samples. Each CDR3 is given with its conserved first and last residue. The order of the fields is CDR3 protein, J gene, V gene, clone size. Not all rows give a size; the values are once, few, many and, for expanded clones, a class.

CASSIMAGDTGELFF TRBJ2-2 TRBV19 once
CASSETGTSGSIQYF TRBJ2-4 TRBV11-2 -
CAVRRMNTGELFF TRBJ2-2 TRBV7-2 once
CASSQDRAGIGTNEKLFF TRBJ1-4 TRBV4-1 -
CASSLRTTGELFF TRBJ2-2 TRBV7-2 few
CASSTGGPGELFF TRBJ2-2 TRBV28 -
CASSLGWDGNSPLHF TRBJ1-6 TRBV7-2 few
CSAISDRWGRVDTQYF TRBJ2-3 TRBV20-1 -
CASSPPFPGQGGSNTEAFF TRBJ1-1 TRBV28 few
CAWSPGVRDTQYF TRBJ2-3 TRBV30 -
CASSLNSGRFHEQYF TRBJ2-7 TRBV7-9 -
CASSQEWVAGRFEQFF TRBJ2-1 TRBV3-1 -
CASSEGTGAFWTEAFF TRBJ1-1 TRBV10-2 few
CASSQTGLVYEQYF TRBJ2-7 TRBV5-5 -
CASSLAVGDNTQYF TRBJ2-3 TRBV7-2 few
CASSFSREAYNEQFF TRBJ2-1 TRBV7-2 few
CSAYTNSGNTIYF TRBJ1-3 TRBV20-1 -
CSVTGLNRGVNQPQHF TRBJ1-5 TRBV20-1 -
CASGYGSNQPQHF TRBJ1-5 TRBV27 -
CASSLGVGEGPPYNEQFF TRBJ2-1 TRBV5-5 -
CASSLGQGSPYEQYF TRBJ2-7 TRBV7-2 many
CASSRDGHSPLHF TRBJ1-6 TRBV5-4 few
CSASFEQAVLNTGELFF TRBJ2-2 TRBV20-1 -
CASSSPGTGVDEQYF TRBJ2-7 TRBV5-1 -
CASSFRVGDGNTIYF TRBJ1-3 TRBV7-2 many
CASSLRSGYNEQFF TRBJ2-1 TRBV7-2 many
CASSPGTSTRQFF TRBJ2-1 TRBV27 -
CASSFYLGNGEQYF TRBJ2-7 TRBV7-2 -
CASSQDFDSNQPQHF TRBJ1-5 TRBV4-3 -
CASSSAGGMNTEAFF TRBJ1-1 TRBV7-9 -
CSASRGFFPSASNQPQHF TRBJ1-5 TRBV20-1 -
CASSASPGADTGELFF TRBJ2-2 TRBV7-2 few
CASSLGLAGNQETQYF TRBJ2-5 TRBV7-6 -
CASSGGTGKQETQYF TRBJ2-5 TRBV2 few
CASSPDVGNTIYF TRBJ1-3 TRBV7-2 -
CASSSRTSGGEQYF TRBJ2-7 TRBV7-6 -
CASKEGAGNTIYF TRBJ1-3 TRBV6-1 -
CASSYRQGYGYTF TRBJ1-2 TRBV6-5 -
CASGRGGDYEQYF TRBJ2-7 TRBV6-8 -
CASSQPGQGGTEAFF TRBJ1-1 TRBV12-3/TRBV12-4 -
CASSLTTSGGTYEQYF TRBJ2-7 TRBV7-2 many
CASRGIGAYEQYF TRBJ2-7 TRBV6-6 few
CASSLGETVIAEETQYF TRBJ2-5 TRBV5-6 -
CASRRWGIQETQYF TRBJ2-5 TRBV2 -
CSVGGVTLASADTQYF TRBJ2-3 TRBV29-1 few
CASRPRQGNYNEQFF TRBJ2-1 TRBV6-2/TRBV6-3 few
CASSLVWGAHNQPQHF TRBJ1-5 TRBV7-9 few
CSARRDISQYF TRBJ2-5 TRBV20-1 -
CASSLGLREGPYTDTQYF TRBJ2-3 TRBV7-2 few
CASSQDSGTSGSYTQYF TRBJ2-3 TRBV4-1 -
CSALRREGYEQYF TRBJ2-7 TRBV20-1 -
CASSRNLDVGEQFF TRBJ2-1 TRBV7-2 few